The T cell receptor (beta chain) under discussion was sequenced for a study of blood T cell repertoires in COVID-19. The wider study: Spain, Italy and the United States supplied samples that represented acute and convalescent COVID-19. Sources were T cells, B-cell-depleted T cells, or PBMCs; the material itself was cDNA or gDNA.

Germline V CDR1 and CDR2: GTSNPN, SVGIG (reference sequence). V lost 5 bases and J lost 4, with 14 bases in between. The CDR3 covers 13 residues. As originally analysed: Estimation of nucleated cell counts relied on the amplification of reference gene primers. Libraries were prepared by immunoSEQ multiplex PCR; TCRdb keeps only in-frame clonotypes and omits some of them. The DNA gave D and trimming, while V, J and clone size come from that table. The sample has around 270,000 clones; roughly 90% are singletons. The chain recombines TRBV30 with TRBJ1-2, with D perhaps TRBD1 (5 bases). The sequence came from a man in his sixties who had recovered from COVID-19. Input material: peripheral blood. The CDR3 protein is CAWEFRDSYGYTF. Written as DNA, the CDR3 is TGTGCCTGGGAGTTCCGGGACTCCTATGGCTACACCTTC.